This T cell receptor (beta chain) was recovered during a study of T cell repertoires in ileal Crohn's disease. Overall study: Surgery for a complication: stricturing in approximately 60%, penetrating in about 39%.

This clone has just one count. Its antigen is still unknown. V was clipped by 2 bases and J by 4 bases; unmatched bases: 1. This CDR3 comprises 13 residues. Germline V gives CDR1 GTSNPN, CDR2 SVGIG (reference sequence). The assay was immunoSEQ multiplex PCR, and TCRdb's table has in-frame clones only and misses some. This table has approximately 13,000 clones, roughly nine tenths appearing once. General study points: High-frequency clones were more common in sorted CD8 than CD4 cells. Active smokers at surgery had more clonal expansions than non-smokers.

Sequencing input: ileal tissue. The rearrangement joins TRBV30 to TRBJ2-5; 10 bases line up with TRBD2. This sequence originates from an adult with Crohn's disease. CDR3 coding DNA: TGTGCCTGGAGTAGGACTAGCGGAGAGACCCAGTACTTC. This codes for CAWSRTSGETQYF.